The rows below give T cell receptor beta chains drawn from one sample of a study of blood T cell repertoires in COVID-19. Sequencing used immunoSEQ multiplex PCR; TCRdb keeps in-frame clones, though not all of them. The table lists about 120,000 clones, 82% of them singletons. Sequencing used peripheral blood. Receptors were obtained from a human donor in a cohort sampled during active COVID-19. The CDR3 runs from the conserved cysteine through the conserved F or W. The D gene is left open where the match is weak. Rows give clone size only sometimes, using once, few, many, or a class for an expanded clone.

TRBD1 | . | TRBJ2-7 | TRBV2 | TGTGCCAGCAGTGAAGTGGGGACAGGGTACACCGAGCAGTACTTC | CASSEVGTGYTEQYF
. | . | TRBJ2-7 | TRBV7-9 | TGTGCCAGCAGCTCTCACCTTGACAGGTGGACGTCCTACGAGCAGTACTTC | CASSSHLDRWTSYEQYF
TRBD1 | . | TRBJ1-6 | TRBV5-4 | TGTGCCAGCAGTGGGGACAGGGGGCAGTCACCCCTCCACTTT | CASSGDRGQSPLHF
TRBD1 | . | TRBJ1-2 | TRBV5-4 | TGTGCCAGCAGCCGGGACAGGGGAAACTATGGCTACACCTTC | CASSRDRGNYGYTF
. | few | TRBJ1-2 | TRBV15 | TGTGCCACCAGCAGACTAAAACAGGGACAACGGGGTGGCTACACCTTC | CATSRLKQGQRGGYTF
TRBD1 | few | TRBJ2-2 | TRBV10-1 | TGCGCCAGCAGTGAAACAGGGGGCACCGGGGAGCTGTTTTTT | CASSETGGTGELFF
TRBD2 | few | TRBJ2-5 | TRBV28 | TGTGCCAGCAGTTTAATTAGCGGGGGCGAAGAGACCCAGTACTTC | CASSLISGGEETQYF
. | . | TRBJ2-1 | TRBV7-8 | TGTGCCAGCAGCTTAGTGTTCAGCGAAGGTAACAATGAGCAGTTCTTC | CASSLVFSEGNNEQFF
. | . | TRBJ2-7 | TRBV7-9 | TGTGCCAGCAGCTCCATGGGGGACAAGAGCGAGCAGTACTTC | CASSSMGDKSEQYF
TRBD1 | . | TRBJ2-5 | TRBV10-1 | TGCGCCAGCATTAGCACGGGGGGACAGGGTGGGGAGACCCAGTACTTC | CASISTGGQGGETQYF
TRBD1 | once | TRBJ1-5 | TRBV19 | TGTGCCAGTAGTACAACAGGGGTGGGGCCCCAGCATTTT | CASSTTGVGPQHF
TRBD1 | . | TRBJ1-5 | TRBV6-2/TRBV6-3 | TGTGCCAGCAGTAGAAGTTCCGGGACAGGGGGAGGGACCCAGCATTTT | CASSRSSGTGGGTQHF
TRBD2 | . | TRBJ2-7 | TRBV4-2 | TGTGCCAGCAGCCAGGGCGCGGGGGGGGACGAGCAGTACTTC | CASSQGAGGDEQYF
TRBD1 | . | TRBJ2-5 | TRBV6-5 | TGTGCCATCCGCCGGGACAGCCAAGAGACCCAGTACTTC | CAIRRDSQETQYF
. | . | TRBJ1-2 | TRBV28 | TGTGCCAGCAGCTCTCCGGGACAAAGCTTTTATGGCTACACCTTC | CASSSPGQSFYGYTF
. | . | TRBJ1-1 | TRBV7-2 | TGTGCCAGCAGACAGCCTATGAACACTGAAGCTTTCTTT | CASRQPMNTEAFF
. | . | TRBJ1-5 | TRBV4-2 | TGTGCCAGCAGCCAAGATCTTTACAGAAGCAATCAGCCCCAGCATTTT | CASSQDLYRSNQPQHF
. | . | TRBJ2-7 | TRBV4-2 | TGTGCCAGCAGCCAAGGTCTAGGGGTGAACGAGCAGTACTTC | CASSQGLGVNEQYF
TRBD1 | few | TRBJ2-3 | TRBV6-1 | TGTGCCAGCAGTGAGCAGGGGGCTTTGATAAATACGCAGTATTTT | CASSEQGALINTQYF
. | . | TRBJ2-2 | TRBV2 | TGTGCCACTTGGGGGGCGAACACCGGGGAGCTGTTTTTT | CATWGANTGELFF
. | few | TRBJ2-1 | TRBV6-2/TRBV6-3 | TGTGCCAGCAGTTATGAAGGACCTAGGGGTTCCCTATACAATGAGCAGTTCTTC | CASSYEGPRGSLYNEQFF
TRBD2 | . | TRBJ2-7 | TRBV3-1/TRBV3-2 | TGTGCCAGCAGCCAAGGACTAGCGGGGCCCTACGAGCAGTACTTC | CASSQGLAGPYEQYF
TRBD2 | . | TRBJ2-3 | TRBV6-4 | TGTGCCAGCGGGTCCAGCGGGGGGCGCAGTCCGCAGTATTTT | CASGSSGGRSPQYF
TRBD2 | . | TRBJ2-3 | TRBV11-2 | TGTGCCAGCAGCCCCTATGGGGGGGGACGGGGGGCAGATACGCAGTATTTT | CASSPYGGGRGADTQYF
. | . | TRBJ1-6 | TRBV7-8 | TGTGCCAGCAGAAAAGCCCCAGGGTATAATAATTCACCCCTCCACTTT | CASRKAPGYNNSPLHF
. | . | TRBJ2-3 | TRBV6-2/TRBV6-3 | TGTGCCAGCAGCAGGGGGATGACTAGCGAGGGTACGCAGTATTTT | CASSRGMTSEGTQYF
TRBD1 | few | TRBJ1-1 | TRBV5-1 | TGCGCCAGCAGCTACGAGACAGGGGACGTACCTTTCTTT | CASSYETGDVPFF
. | . | TRBJ2-5 | TRBV7-2 | TGTGCCAGCAGCTTAGCGCTAGGGACTGTCCCAGAGACCCAGTACTTC | CASSLALGTVPETQYF
TRBD1 | . | TRBJ2-1 | TRBV15 | TGTGCCACCAGCAGAGCCGGGACAGGGATAAATGAGCAGTTCTTC | CATSRAGTGINEQFF
. | . | TRBJ2-5 | TRBV5-5 | TGTGCCAGCAGCTTGGCTGCAGGCTTCCAAGAGACCCAGTACTTC | CASSLAAGFQETQYF
. | few | TRBJ1-3 | TRBV3-1/TRBV3-2 | TGTGCCAGTTCTAAAGGGGGGGGCTCGGCTGGAAACACCATATATTTT | CASSKGGGSAGNTIYF
. | . | TRBJ1-4 | TRBV11-2 | TGTGCCAGCAGCTTAAGTCCCGTAGTTGAAAAACTGTTTTTT | CASSLSPVVEKLFF
TRBD1 | . | TRBJ1-2 | TRBV10-3 | TGTGCCATCAGTGAACCGGGACAGGGTGGCTATGGCTACACCTTC | CAISEPGQGGYGYTF
TRBD1 | . | TRBJ1-1 | TRBV18 | TGTGCCAGCTCACCGACAGGGGAGGGGGCCAACACTGAAGCTTTCTTT | CASSPTGEGANTEAFF
. | . | TRBJ1-1 | TRBV6-6 | TGTGCCAGCAGTACCACAGGGAACACTGAAGCTTTCTTT | CASSTTGNTEAFF
TRBD1 | once | TRBJ2-7 | TRBV27 | TGTGCCAGCAGTAATAGGGGGCGCGAGCAGTACTTC | CASSNRGREQYF
. | . | TRBJ2-5 | TRBV10-3 | TGTGCCTCGAACGGACAAGGGCAGGAGACCCAGTACTTC | CASNGQGQETQYF
TRBD1 | . | TRBJ2-7 | TRBV6-6 | TGTGCCAGCAGTTACCCCGGACAGGGGGCGTTTGAGCAGTACTTC | CASSYPGQGAFEQYF
. | once | TRBJ1-2 | TRBV6-5 | TGTGCCAGCAGCCCCGTGGGACATGGAGGCTACACCTTC | CASSPVGHGGYTF
TRBD1 | . | TRBJ2-5 | TRBV28 | TGTGCCAGCAGCCGGGACAGGGAGGAGACCCAGTACTTC | CASSRDREETQYF
. | . | TRBJ1-2 | TRBV29-1 | TGCAGCGTTGCCATACAGGGTACCTATGGCTACACCTTC | CSVAIQGTYGYTF
TRBD2 | once | TRBJ2-2 | TRBV7-9 | TGTGCCAGCAGACTACAAGGACTAGCGGGGGCCCCGAACACCGGGGAGCTGTTTTTT | CASRLQGLAGAPNTGELFF
TRBD1 | once | TRBJ2-7 | TRBV6-5 | TGTGCCAGCAGTACCGGGACAGGGGCCTACGAGCAGTACTTC | CASSTGTGAYEQYF
. | . | TRBJ1-1 | TRBV18 | TGTGCCAGCTCACCCTTGGAGTTGGCTGAAGCTTTCTTT | CASSPLELAEAFF
TRBD2 | . | TRBJ2-3 | TRBV15 | TGTGCCACCAGCACACCCTCGGGGCTAGCGGATCGGAGAGGGAGCACAGATACGCAGTATTTT | CATSTPSGLADRRGSTDTQYF
TRBD1 | . | TRBJ2-7 | TRBV18 | TGTGCCAGCTCCCGAGGGGGCAGACTCAATGACTACGAGCAGTACTTC | CASSRGGRLNDYEQYF
TRBD2 | . | TRBJ2-5 | TRBV7-2 | TGTGCCAGCAGCCACTGGACTAGCGGGGGGACTCAAGAGACCCAGTACTTC | CASSHWTSGGTQETQYF
TRBD2 | . | TRBJ2-1 | TRBV7-2 | TGTGCCAGCAGCCCCTTGGGAGAACGGGGGGGCTCCTACAATGAGCAGTTCTTC | CASSPLGERGGSYNEQFF
. | . | TRBJ1-4 | TRBV6-2/TRBV6-3 | TGTGCCAGCAGTTCACGGAGGGTAGCTAATGAAAAACTGTTTTTT | CASSSRRVANEKLFF
TRBD1 | . | TRBJ1-2 | TRBV6-2/TRBV6-3 | TGTGCCAGCAACCCGGATAAGGGACAGGGGGATCAAGGCTACACCTTC | CASNPDKGQGDQGYTF
TRBD2 | few | TRBJ2-5 | TRBV6-6 | TGTGCCAGCAGTTATTCTGGCGGGGGGCAAGAGACCCAGTACTTC | CASSYSGGGQETQYF
TRBD1 | . | TRBJ1-2 | TRBV4-1 | TGCGCCAGCAGCCAAGGCCGCCCCACAGGGGAGGATGGCTACACCTTC | CASSQGRPTGEDGYTF
. | . | TRBJ1-5 | TRBV28 | TGTGCCAGCAGTTTGCTACAGGGTGGCAATCAGCCCCAGCATTTT | CASSLLQGGNQPQHF
. | . | TRBJ2-7 | TRBV11-2 | TGTGCCAGCAGCTTAGATGGAGGGGTTCAATACTACGAGCAGTACTTC | CASSLDGGVQYYEQYF
. | . | TRBJ1-5 | TRBV21-1 | TGTGCCAGCGCATACAGGGACGACCCTTATCAGCCCCAGCATTTT | CASAYRDDPYQPQHF
TRBD2 | . | TRBJ2-3 | TRBV6-1 | TGTGCCAGCAGTGAGCGGGGGGGCGATACAGATACGCAGTATTTT | CASSERGGDTDTQYF
TRBD1 | . | TRBJ1-5 | TRBV10-1 | TGCGCCAGCAGTGAGGCGGTGGGACAGAGCAATCAGCCCCAGCATTTT | CASSEAVGQSNQPQHF